This T cell receptor beta chain was observed in a study of Ad26.COV2.S vaccination and SARS-CoV-2 variants. Repertoires were generated with immunoSEQ multiplex PCR, while TCRdb's copy carries only in-frame clones and drops some. This table holds tens of thousands of clones, approximately 80% found once. The CDR3 is 14 amino acids. Germline CDR1 and CDR2: MDHEN and SYDVKM. J gave up 4 bases and V 3 bases, and 5 bases lay outside the gene matches. The sequences come from peripheral blood, collected after recovery from COVID-19. The chain combines TRBV28 with TRBJ1-1; 7 bases agree with TRBD1. This clonotype was obtained from a human donor who had recovered from COVID-19. The CDR3 nucleotides read TGTGCCAGCAGTTTCCCAGGGGGTCGCACTGAAGCTTTCTTT. Amino acid sequence: CASSFPGGRTEAFF.